Sequencing of this TCR beta chain was carried out in a study of blood T cell repertoires in COVID-19 (dated by TCRdb to about 2020). In the study overall: Collaborator samples came from the United States, Italy and Spain and covered acute and convalescent phases of COVID-19. The repertoires were released in a freely available public database meant as a resource for research on the immune response to SARS-CoV-2. Sample metadata almost always included a de-identified subject ID, COVID-19 status, age in years and sex. Where available, HLA class I and class II types were taken from metadata supplied by the sample provider and were not determined by assay-based typing. The prospective study material was composed of cDNA or gDNA derived from T cells, B-cell-depleted T cells, or PBMCs. The dataset comprised deeply sampled blood TCRbeta repertoires from subjects exposed to, actively infected with, or recovered from COVID-19. Samples were obtained from the ongoing ImmuneRACE study (first 160 participants) and from 1,254 subjects provided by 6 global collaborators.

Paper-wide results and their limitations: The amount of clinical and demographic metadata varied by source and participant and was provided uncurated.

V gives up 6 bases and J gives up 1 base, and the segment between their germline ends measures 4 bases. Taken from cysteine to phenylalanine, the CDR3 has 12 residues. Only the CDR3 part of the read is kept: 36 bases, read in frame from the first base. TCRbeta CDR3 regions were amplified from genomic DNA by means of the immunoSEQ Assay, a bias-controlled multiplex PCR. Per the authors' processing: Nucleated cell counts per sample were estimated from amplification of reference gene primers within the assay. To quantify the absolute abundance of each unique TCRbeta CDR3 rearrangement, sequence reads were collapsed and filtered. For each sample, productive Simpson clonality was calculated by taking the square root of Simpson's diversity index across productive rearrangements. Not all clones reach the TCRdb copy of this immuneACCESS table, which keeps in-frame sequences only. Checked studies attribute under half of the gap to unresolved V genes and leave the rest unexplained. That table furnishes V, J and clone size, whereas the DNA furnished D and trimming. The sample has under 300,000 clones on record, about nine tenths of them singletons. The ten top clones hold about 4% of the sample.

Note on this clone: Its antigen target is currently unknown. No much larger clonotype is one base removed from it; base qualities were not supplied. The sample carries other DNA sequences with the same CDR3.

Collaborating institutions collected whole blood in K2EDTA tubes following their own protocols. For TCRbeta analysis, collaborators shipped samples in one of three forms: frozen whole blood, isolated PBMCs, or DNA extracted from either of those sample types. The rearrangement joined TRBV12-3 or TRBV12-4 to TRBJ1-3; the D gene remains uncertain. Sequencing was carried out using peripheral blood. This receptor was obtained from a middle-aged woman with acute or convalescent COVID-19. The CDR3 amino acid sequence is: CASSRSGNTIYF. The base sequence is TGTGCCAGCAGCAGGTCTGGAAACACCATATATTTT.